Each of the 5 T cell receptor beta chains below was sequenced from the same sample in a study of Tregs in tolerant kidney transplant recipients. Profiling relied on immunoSEQ multiplex PCR, and the TCRdb table lists in-frame clones only, not all of them. There are roughly 68,000 clones in the sample; around 83% occur only once, and approximately 4.8% lies in the top ten. Sequencing was done on a sample of CD4+ T cells from blood. The source of these receptors is a human donor in good health.

Only one count was recorded for this clone. J is TRBJ1-6 and V is TRBV4-3, with no clear D. Germline V gene sequence: CDR1 LGHNA, CDR2 YSLEER. The CDR3 runs to 18 residues. V dropped 0 bases and J dropped 0 bases, with 12 bases sitting between them. Written as DNA, the CDR3 is TGCGCCAGCAGCCAAGATCGGCAGACTCGCTCCTATAATTCACCCCTCCACTTT. This codes for CASSQDRQTRSYNSPLHF.

The J gene is TRBJ1-1, the V gene TRBV7-8; TRBD1 matches at 7 bases. Germline V CDR1 and CDR2: SGHVS, FQNEAQ. The V and J ends lost 5 bases and 0 bases, in that order; junction bases with no gene match: 9. The CDR3 runs 16 residues. CDR3 in amino acids: CASSRRSGTVNTEAFF. For the CDR3, the DNA is TGTGCCAGCAGCCGAAGGTCGGGGACAGTGAACACTGAAGCTTTCTTT.

The chain joins TRBV19 to TRBJ2-5; TRBD1 aligns across 7 bases. J gave up 4 bases and V 6 bases, and 11 bases lay outside the gene matches. This CDR3 is built from 15 residues. Germline V gene sequence: CDR1 LNHDA, CDR2 SQIVND (reference sequence). For the CDR3, the DNA is TGTGCCAGTAGCCCCCCCAGGACAGGTTTAGAGACCCAGTACTTC. This codes for CASSPPRTGLETQYF. The full variable domain, completed using reference TRBV19 and TRBJ2-5, is DGGITQSPKYLFRKEGQNVTLSCEQNLNHDAMYWYRQDPGQGLRLIYYSQIVNDFQKGDIAEGYSVSREKKESFPLTVTSAQKNPTAFYLCASSPPRTGLETQYFGPGTRLLVL.

The chain recombines TRBV7-2 with TRBJ2-1; D perhaps matches TRBD1 (5 bases). This CDR3 is 18 amino acids long. V dropped 6 bases and J dropped 12 bases, with 33 bases sitting between them. Germline-derived CDR1 and CDR2 are SGHTA and FQGNSA. The CDR3 sequence is CASSRSPRTIIKIRGQFF. The CDR3 DNA reads as TGTGCCAGCAGTCGATCACCGCGGACAATCATAAAAATAAGGGGGCAGTTCTTC. Looking up the rest from reference TRBV7-2 and TRBJ2-1 gives the full variable domain: GAGVSQSPSNKVTEKGKDVELRCDPISGHTALYWYRQSLGQGLEFLIYFQGNSAPDKSGLPSDRFSAERTGGSVSTLTIQRTQQEDSAVYLCASSRSPRTIIKIRGQFFGPGTRLTVL.

The gene calls are TRBV4-1 and TRBJ2-3; TRBD2 matches at 13 bases. The length of the CDR3 is 18 residues. With V trimmed by 3 bases and J by 2 bases, 8 bases remained unmatched. Germline V gene sequence: CDR1 MGHRA, CDR2 YSYEKL. The CDR3: CASSQILAGGRFTDTQYF. The DNA for the CDR3 is TGCGCCAGCAGCCAGATACTAGCGGGGGGGAGATTCACAGATACGCAGTATTTT.